Listed below are T cell receptor beta chains from one sample, sequenced in a study of technical replicates of blood from a handful of donors. The data were produced by immunoSEQ multiplex PCR, yet TCRdb's version contains in-frame clones alone and is incomplete. The table has 75,000 to 95,000 clones, approximately 94% seen once. Material for sequencing was T cells isolated from PBMCs. Receptors were obtained from a human donor in good health. Both conserved end residues are part of each CDR3. Each record gives: V gene, J gene, clone size, D gene, CDR3 protein, CDR3 DNA. The D gene is left open where the match is weak. Expanded clones are given a class, and other clones once, few, many or no size at all.

v_gene: TRBV5-1; j_gene: TRBJ1-2; abundance: NA; d_gene: TRBD1; CDR3aa: CASSPGTGRDYGYTF; CDR3nt: TGCGCCAGCAGTCCCGGGACAGGGAGGGACTATGGCTACACCTTC
v_gene: TRBV4-3; j_gene: TRBJ2-1; abundance: NA; d_gene: TRBD2; CDR3aa: CASSQESGTSGLYNEQFF; CDR3nt: TGCGCCAGCAGCCAAGAGAGTGGGACTAGCGGCCTCTACAATGAGCAGTTCTTC
v_gene: TRBV29-1; j_gene: TRBJ2-7; abundance: NA; d_gene: NA; CDR3aa: CSVVRGNYEQYF; CDR3nt: TGCAGCGTTGTCAGGGGAAACTACGAGCAGTACTTC
v_gene: TRBV9; j_gene: TRBJ2-7; abundance: NA; d_gene: NA; CDR3aa: CASSVAGESYEQYF; CDR3nt: TGTGCCAGCAGCGTAGCAGGGGAATCCTACGAGCAGTACTTC
v_gene: TRBV7-2; j_gene: TRBJ2-5; abundance: NA; d_gene: NA; CDR3aa: CASSLSPGETQYF; CDR3nt: TGTGCCAGCAGCTTAAGTCCGGGAGAGACCCAGTACTTC
v_gene: TRBV7-8; j_gene: TRBJ2-1; abundance: NA; d_gene: TRBD2; CDR3aa: CASSLGTSEPGEQFF; CDR3nt: TGTGCCAGCAGCTTGGGGACTAGCGAACCGGGTGAGCAGTTCTTC
v_gene: TRBV7-9; j_gene: TRBJ1-4; abundance: NA; d_gene: NA; CDR3aa: CASSFLSGDSLFF; CDR3nt: TGTGCCAGCAGCTTTCTTTCCGGGGATAGTCTGTTTTTT
v_gene: TRBV4-3; j_gene: TRBJ2-2; abundance: once; d_gene: NA; CDR3aa: CASSQERSTGNTGELFF; CDR3nt: TGCGCCAGCAGCCAAGAGAGGTCTACAGGGAACACCGGGGAGCTGTTTTTT
v_gene: TRBV27; j_gene: TRBJ1-1; abundance: few; d_gene: TRBD1; CDR3aa: CASSFGTGATEAFF; CDR3nt: TGTGCCAGCAGTTTCGGGACAGGGGCCACTGAAGCTTTCTTT
v_gene: TRBV27; j_gene: TRBJ2-7; abundance: NA; d_gene: TRBD1; CDR3aa: CASSLSGTGSEQYF; CDR3nt: TGTGCCAGCAGTTTATCGGGGACAGGGAGCGAGCAGTACTTC
v_gene: TRBV5-1; j_gene: TRBJ2-1; abundance: few; d_gene: NA; CDR3aa: CASSLQRSSYNEQFF; CDR3nt: TGCGCCAGCAGCTTGCAGAGGAGCTCCTACAATGAGCAGTTCTTC
v_gene: TRBV29-1; j_gene: TRBJ2-3; abundance: NA; d_gene: TRBD2; CDR3aa: CSALSLASDTQYF; CDR3nt: TGCAGCGCCCTCTCACTAGCGAGTGATACGCAGTATTTT
v_gene: TRBV4-2; j_gene: TRBJ2-1; abundance: NA; d_gene: NA; CDR3aa: CASSQYRDYNEQFF; CDR3nt: TGTGCCAGCAGCCAATACAGGGACTACAATGAGCAGTTCTTC
v_gene: TRBV4-2; j_gene: TRBJ2-7; abundance: NA; d_gene: TRBD2; CDR3aa: CASSQELAEEYEQYF; CDR3nt: TGTGCCAGCAGCCAAGAACTAGCGGAAGAATACGAGCAGTACTTC
v_gene: TRBV11-3; j_gene: TRBJ2-1; abundance: NA; d_gene: NA; CDR3aa: CASSPGNEQFF; CDR3nt: TGTGCCAGCAGCCCCGGTAATGAGCAGTTCTTC
v_gene: TRBV7-9; j_gene: TRBJ2-2; abundance: NA; d_gene: NA; CDR3aa: CASSLSGGYTGELFF; CDR3nt: TGTGCCAGCAGCTTATCTGGGGGCTACACCGGGGAGCTGTTTTTT
v_gene: TRBV7-2; j_gene: TRBJ2-7; abundance: NA; d_gene: NA; CDR3aa: CASSWQRAHYEQYF; CDR3nt: TGTGCCAGCAGCTGGCAGAGGGCCCACTACGAGCAGTACTTC
v_gene: TRBV15; j_gene: TRBJ2-7; abundance: NA; d_gene: NA; CDR3aa: CATSRDEGYEQYF; CDR3nt: TGTGCCACCAGCAGAGATGAGGGTTACGAGCAGTACTTC
v_gene: TRBV19; j_gene: TRBJ1-2; abundance: once; d_gene: TRBD1; CDR3aa: CASSLGTGYGYTF; CDR3nt: TGTGCCAGTAGCCTCGGGACAGGGTATGGCTACACCTTC
v_gene: TRBV4-1; j_gene: TRBJ1-2; abundance: NA; d_gene: NA; CDR3aa: CASSQDLRDYGYGYTF; CDR3nt: TGCGCCAGCAGCCAAGATCTGCGGGATTACGGCTATGGCTACACCTTC
v_gene: TRBV7-2; j_gene: TRBJ2-7; abundance: NA; d_gene: TRBD2; CDR3aa: CASSFGGSGEQYF; CDR3nt: TGTGCCAGCAGCTTCGGCGGGAGCGGCGAGCAGTACTTC
v_gene: TRBV10-1; j_gene: TRBJ1-4; abundance: NA; d_gene: TRBD1; CDR3aa: CASSDRDRGGKLFF; CDR3nt: TGCGCCAGCAGTGACCGGGACAGGGGTGGAAAACTGTTTTTT
v_gene: TRBV6-5; j_gene: TRBJ2-7; abundance: few; d_gene: NA; CDR3aa: CASSLGGYEQYF; CDR3nt: TGTGCCAGCAGCCTAGGAGGCTACGAGCAGTACTTC
v_gene: TRBV4-3; j_gene: TRBJ1-3; abundance: NA; d_gene: NA; CDR3aa: CASSQDFILGYSGNTIYF; CDR3nt: TGCGCCAGCAGCCAAGATTTTATCCTCGGTTACTCTGGAAACACCATATATTTT
v_gene: TRBV6-5; j_gene: TRBJ2-2; abundance: NA; d_gene: NA; CDR3aa: CASSYSSTGELFF; CDR3nt: TGTGCCAGCAGTTATAGCTCCACCGGGGAGCTGTTTTTT
v_gene: TRBV9; j_gene: TRBJ1-1; abundance: NA; d_gene: NA; CDR3aa: CASSPRQVSTEAFF; CDR3nt: TGTGCCAGCAGCCCCCGCCAGGTGAGCACTGAAGCTTTCTTT
v_gene: TRBV7-9; j_gene: TRBJ2-1; abundance: NA; d_gene: TRBD2; CDR3aa: CASSWRQQAGEQFF; CDR3nt: TGTGCCAGCAGCTGGCGACAACAAGCGGGAGAACAGTTCTTC
v_gene: TRBV4-3; j_gene: TRBJ2-3; abundance: NA; d_gene: TRBD2; CDR3aa: CASSQEGGLAGRDTQYF; CDR3nt: TGCGCCAGCAGCCAAGAAGGGGGACTAGCGGGGCGAGATACGCAGTATTTT
v_gene: TRBV6-6; j_gene: TRBJ2-2; abundance: once; d_gene: TRBD1; CDR3aa: CAASGQGAGELFF; CDR3nt: TGTGCCGCATCGGGACAGGGGGCCGGGGAGCTGTTTTTT
v_gene: TRBV2; j_gene: TRBJ2-7; abundance: NA; d_gene: TRBD1; CDR3aa: CASREGQPYEQYF; CDR3nt: TGTGCCAGCAGAGAGGGACAGCCCTACGAGCAGTACTTC
v_gene: TRBV25-1; j_gene: TRBJ2-7; abundance: once; d_gene: NA; CDR3aa: CASKTGYEQYF; CDR3nt: TGTGCCAGCAAGACAGGATACGAGCAGTACTTC
v_gene: TRBV6-1; j_gene: TRBJ1-1; abundance: NA; d_gene: NA; CDR3aa: CASPAGNTEAFF; CDR3nt: TGTGCCAGCCCCGCAGGGAACACTGAAGCTTTCTTT
v_gene: TRBV10-3; j_gene: TRBJ1-5; abundance: NA; d_gene: NA; CDR3aa: CAISDRGGNQPQHF; CDR3nt: TGTGCCATCAGTGACAGGGGTGGCAATCAGCCCCAGCATTTT
v_gene: TRBV6-5; j_gene: TRBJ2-5; abundance: NA; d_gene: NA; CDR3aa: CASSSNAQETQYF; CDR3nt: TGTGCCAGCAGTTCGAACGCGCAAGAGACCCAGTACTTC
v_gene: TRBV19; j_gene: TRBJ2-1; abundance: NA; d_gene: NA; CDR3aa: CASSIDRGNYNEQFF; CDR3nt: TGTGCCAGTAGTATAGACAGGGGCAACTACAATGAGCAGTTCTTC
v_gene: TRBV25-1; j_gene: TRBJ2-1; abundance: NA; d_gene: TRBD2; CDR3aa: CASSFGGRLNEQFF; CDR3nt: TGTGCCAGCAGTTTTGGCGGGAGGTTGAATGAGCAGTTCTTC
v_gene: TRBV19; j_gene: TRBJ1-5; abundance: NA; d_gene: NA; CDR3aa: CATQRTDSNQPQHF; CDR3nt: TGTGCCACCCAAAGGACAGATAGCAATCAGCCCCAGCATTTT
v_gene: TRBV19; j_gene: TRBJ1-3; abundance: NA; d_gene: NA; CDR3aa: CASSIYPRTEAHSGNTIYF; CDR3nt: TGTGCCAGTAGTATATATCCGCGGACAGAGGCTCACTCTGGAAACACCATATATTTT
v_gene: TRBV7-9; j_gene: TRBJ2-7; abundance: NA; d_gene: TRBD2; CDR3aa: CASSLGVLAGGPEQYF; CDR3nt: TGTGCCAGCAGCTTAGGAGTGCTAGCGGGAGGGCCCGAGCAGTACTTC
v_gene: TRBV5-1; j_gene: TRBJ2-5; abundance: NA; d_gene: NA; CDR3aa: CASSLAPGGLVQTQYF; CDR3nt: TGCGCCAGCAGCTTGGCCCCCGGAGGGTTAGTACAGACCCAGTACTTC
v_gene: TRBV7-8; j_gene: TRBJ1-2; abundance: NA; d_gene: NA; CDR3aa: CASSLRQEGYTF; CDR3nt: TGTGCCAGCAGCTTAAGGCAGGAAGGCTACACCTTC
v_gene: TRBV12-1; j_gene: TRBJ2-7; abundance: NA; d_gene: NA; CDR3aa: CASSFSPTSGSCSYEQYF; CDR3nt: TGTGCCAGCAGCTTTAGCCCTACTAGCGGGAGCTGTTCCTACGAGCAGTACTTC
v_gene: TRBV19; j_gene: TRBJ1-3; abundance: NA; d_gene: NA; CDR3aa: CASSIDSGDGNTIYF; CDR3nt: TGTGCCAGTAGTATAGATTCAGGGGATGGAAACACCATATATTTT
v_gene: TRBV18; j_gene: TRBJ2-7; abundance: NA; d_gene: TRBD2; CDR3aa: CASSPGTNNEQYF; CDR3nt: TGTGCCAGCTCACCAGGGACTAACAACGAGCAGTACTTC
v_gene: TRBV7-2; j_gene: TRBJ2-7; abundance: NA; d_gene: NA; CDR3aa: CASGTAAYEQYF; CDR3nt: TGTGCCAGCGGAACGGCGGCCTACGAGCAGTACTTC
v_gene: TRBV19; j_gene: TRBJ2-5; abundance: NA; d_gene: NA; CDR3aa: CASSSDYQETQYF; CDR3nt: TGTGCCAGTAGCTCGGACTATCAAGAGACCCAGTACTTC
v_gene: TRBV28; j_gene: TRBJ1-5; abundance: NA; d_gene: TRBD1; CDR3aa: CASSYHRGENNQPQHF; CDR3nt: TGTGCCAGCAGTTACCACAGGGGGGAGAACAATCAGCCCCAGCATTTT
v_gene: TRBV5-1; j_gene: TRBJ2-7; abundance: NA; d_gene: TRBD2; CDR3aa: CASSLFVGRQYEQYF; CDR3nt: TGCGCCAGCAGCTTGTTCGTCGGGAGGCAATACGAGCAGTACTTC
v_gene: TRBV15; j_gene: TRBJ2-3; abundance: NA; d_gene: NA; CDR3aa: CATSRARESPDTQYF; CDR3nt: TGTGCCACCAGCAGAGCGAGAGAAAGCCCAGATACGCAGTATTTT
v_gene: TRBV20-1; j_gene: TRBJ1-1; abundance: NA; d_gene: NA; CDR3aa: CSGSRGTEAFF; CDR3nt: TGCAGTGGTTCCAGGGGCACTGAAGCTTTCTTT
v_gene: TRBV9; j_gene: TRBJ1-4; abundance: NA; d_gene: TRBD1; CDR3aa: CASSGGQSNEKLFF; CDR3nt: TGTGCCAGCAGCGGGGGACAGTCTAATGAAAAACTGTTTTTT
v_gene: TRBV6-5; j_gene: TRBJ2-7; abundance: NA; d_gene: NA; CDR3aa: CASSYGPYEQYF; CDR3nt: TGTGCCAGCAGTTATGGGCCATACGAGCAGTACTTC
v_gene: TRBV2; j_gene: TRBJ1-3; abundance: NA; d_gene: NA; CDR3aa: CASSEEGRRGGNTIYF; CDR3nt: TGTGCCAGCAGTGAAGAAGGCAGACGAGGTGGAAACACCATATATTTT
v_gene: TRBV6-5; j_gene: TRBJ2-2; abundance: NA; d_gene: NA; CDR3aa: CASSYQGHTGELFF; CDR3nt: TGTGCCAGCAGTTACCAGGGCCACACCGGGGAGCTGTTTTTT
v_gene: TRBV28; j_gene: TRBJ2-5; abundance: NA; d_gene: NA; CDR3aa: CASSLDSLETQYF; CDR3nt: TGTGCCAGCAGCCTGGACAGCCTAGAGACCCAGTACTTC
v_gene: TRBV7-9; j_gene: TRBJ1-5; abundance: NA; d_gene: NA; CDR3aa: CASSLSGRYDQPQHF; CDR3nt: TGTGCCAGCAGCTTATCCGGGAGATATGATCAGCCCCAGCATTTT
v_gene: TRBV30; j_gene: TRBJ1-2; abundance: NA; d_gene: NA; CDR3aa: CAWSMGHGYTF; CDR3nt: TGTGCCTGGAGTATGGGGCATGGCTACACCTTC
v_gene: TRBV9; j_gene: TRBJ1-1; abundance: NA; d_gene: TRBD1; CDR3aa: CASSRTGFNTEAFF; CDR3nt: TGTGCCAGCAGTAGGACAGGATTTAACACTGAAGCTTTCTTT
v_gene: TRBV9; j_gene: TRBJ2-5; abundance: NA; d_gene: TRBD2; CDR3aa: CASSVPRLAGDFETQYF; CDR3nt: TGTGCCAGCAGCGTACCCCGACTAGCGGGAGATTTTGAGACCCAGTACTTC
v_gene: TRBV7-2; j_gene: TRBJ2-6; abundance: NA; d_gene: NA; CDR3aa: CASSLQVVPANVLTF; CDR3nt: TGTGCCAGCAGCTTACAGGTAGTACCTGCCAACGTCCTGACTTTC